Listed below are T cell receptor beta chains from one sample, sequenced in a study of shared clonotypes between healthy human individuals. The data were produced by immunoSEQ multiplex PCR, yet TCRdb's version contains in-frame clones alone and is incomplete. The sample carries under 650,000 clones, about 96% recorded once. The sample consisted of naive CD4+ T cells sorted from blood. These receptors all come from a woman aged 25 to 39 in good health. Both conserved end residues are part of each CDR3. A D gene is named only where the DNA matches it firmly. Some rows mark clone size as missing; the rest say once, few, many or name a class of expanded clone.

clone size,V gene,D gene,J gene,CDR3 protein,CDR3 DNA
.,TRBV6-5,.,TRBJ2-7,CASSYGSQVNSYEQYF,TGTGCCAGCAGTTACGGTTCTCAGGTTAACTCCTACGAGCAGTACTTC
.,TRBV19,TRBD1,TRBJ2-5,CASSTGGARSLETQYF,TGTGCCAGTAGTACAGGGGGCGCGCGATCCTTGGAGACCCAGTACTTC
.,TRBV5-5,.,TRBJ1-4,CASSLRTLEKLFF,TGTGCCAGCAGCTTGCGGACACTTGAAAAACTGTTTTTT
once,TRBV2,.,TRBJ2-2,CASRASSNTGELFF,TGTGCCAGCAGAGCTAGCTCGAACACCGGGGAGCTGTTTTTT
once,TRBV4-1,TRBD2,TRBJ2-7,CASSQPGTSGSNEQYF,TGCGCCAGCAGCCAGCCCGGGACTAGCGGGTCTAACGAGCAGTACTTC
.,TRBV19,.,TRBJ1-5,CASSLLDQPQHF,TGTGCCAGTAGTCTACTTGATCAGCCCCAGCATTTT
.,TRBV7-9,TRBD1,TRBJ1-2,CASSQGQNYGYTF,TGTGCCAGCAGCCAGGGACAGAACTATGGCTACACCTTC
.,TRBV15,.,TRBJ2-1,CATTIGNEQFF,TGTGCCACCACCATAGGAAATGAGCAGTTCTTC
.,TRBV19,.,TRBJ2-2,CASSPGTNTGELFF,TGTGCCAGTAGCCCAGGGACCAACACCGGGGAGCTGTTTTTT
.,TRBV29-1,TRBD1,TRBJ2-7,CSAGTGGYEQYF,TGCAGCGCCGGGACAGGGGGCTACGAGCAGTACTTC
once,TRBV7-9,.,TRBJ2-7,CASSFGVRGDEQYF,TGTGCCAGCAGCTTTGGTGTCAGGGGTGACGAGCAGTACTTC
.,TRBV27,.,TRBJ1-2,CASSFTTDYGYTF,TGTGCCAGCAGCTTTACGACAGACTATGGCTACACCTTC
.,TRBV28,.,TRBJ2-3,CASSRSGEGGTDTQYF,TGTGCCAGCAGTCGTTCAGGGGAGGGTGGAACAGATACGCAGTATTTT
.,TRBV5-1,.,TRBJ2-7,CASSLAPPGEQYF,TGCGCCAGCAGTCTAGCCCCCCCGGGCGAGCAGTACTTC
.,TRBV9,.,TRBJ2-5,CASSVGTEEETQYF,TGTGCCAGCAGCGTAGGGACAGAGGAAGAGACCCAGTACTTC
.,TRBV6-5,.,TRBJ1-4,CASSSRPWVNEKLFF,TGTGCCAGCAGCTCTAGGCCCTGGGTGAATGAAAAACTGTTTTTT
.,TRBV28,.,TRBJ1-2,CASNEAGYGYTF,TGTGCCAGCAACGAGGCCGGCTATGGCTACACCTTC
.,TRBV6-5,.,TRBJ1-4,CASSPRGEKLFF,TGTGCCAGCAGCCCTCGGGGTGAAAAACTGTTTTTT
.,TRBV5-1,.,TRBJ2-7,CASSSDLFQAEQYF,TGCGCCAGCAGCTCCGACCTCTTTCAAGCCGAGCAGTACTTC
.,TRBV6-6,TRBD2,TRBJ2-1,CASSTTSVWGGNEQFF,TGTGCCAGCAGTACTACTAGCGTCTGGGGGGGCAATGAGCAGTTCTTC
.,TRBV7-9,.,TRBJ2-6,CASSTSRANVLTF,TGTGCCAGCAGCACGTCAAGGGCCAACGTCCTGACTTTC
.,TRBV29-1,TRBD1,TRBJ2-5,CSAETGIRETQYF,TGCAGCGCTGAGACAGGGATCCGGGAGACCCAGTACTTC
.,TRBV5-1,TRBD2,TRBJ2-1,CASSLPERTSGEQFF,TGCGCCAGCAGCTTGCCGGAAAGGACTAGCGGGGAGCAGTTCTTC
.,TRBV10-3,.,TRBJ2-1,CAIRGDSYNEQFF,TGTGCCATCAGGGGGGACTCTTACAATGAGCAGTTCTTC
.,TRBV28,TRBD1,TRBJ1-4,CATKSGTADEKLFF,TGTGCCACCAAATCCGGGACAGCAGATGAAAAACTGTTTTTT
.,TRBV29-1,.,TRBJ1-4,CSVEVIGTGGEKLFF,TGCAGCGTTGAGGTCATAGGGACGGGAGGCGAAAAACTGTTTTTT
.,TRBV6-1,.,TRBJ1-1,CASSDLASLHTEAFF,TGTGCCAGCAGTGATTTGGCGAGCCTACACACTGAAGCTTTCTTT
.,TRBV27,.,TRBJ2-1,CASSWNNRNGEQFF,TGTGCCAGCAGTTGGAACAATCGAAACGGTGAGCAGTTCTTC